This T cell receptor beta chain derives from a study of cytomegalovirus exposure and HLA in healthy donors. About this clone: Its antigen is not identified.

The V segment lost 3 bases and the J segment 5 bases; nucleotides outside the gene matches: 1. This CDR3 region has 13 residues. Germline V gene data show CDR1 as WSHSY and CDR2 as SAAADI. Study-wide results and limits: Earlier analysis found most TCR beta V segments productive about 87% or about 30% of the time.

Primers: 60 Vbeta forward and 13 Jbeta reverse. Data came from immunoSEQ multiplex PCR; TCRdb stores just in-frame clones and leaves some out. The table lists under 85,000 clones, around 68% of them singletons. The sequenced material came from PBMCs. The chain couples TRBV10-2 to TRBJ1-5; 7 nucleotides match TRBD1. This TCR came from a woman aged 25 to 39 in good health and CMV-seronegative. This chain's CDR3 is CASSEDRDQPQHF. The CDR3 nucleotides are TGCGCCAGCAGTGAAGACAGGGATCAGCCCCAGCATTTT.